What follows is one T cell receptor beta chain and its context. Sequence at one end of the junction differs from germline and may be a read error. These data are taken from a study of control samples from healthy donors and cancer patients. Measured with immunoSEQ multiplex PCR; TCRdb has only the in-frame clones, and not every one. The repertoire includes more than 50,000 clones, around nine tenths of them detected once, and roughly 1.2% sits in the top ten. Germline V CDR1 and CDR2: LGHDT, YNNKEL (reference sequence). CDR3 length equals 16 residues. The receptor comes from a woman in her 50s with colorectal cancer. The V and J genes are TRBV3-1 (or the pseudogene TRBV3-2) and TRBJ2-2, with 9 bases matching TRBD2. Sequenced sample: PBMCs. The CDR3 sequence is CAGSPRGAGGLGELFF. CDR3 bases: TGTGCCGGCAGCCCCCGGGGAGCGGGGGGCCTCGGGGAGCTGTTTTTT.